This T cell receptor beta chain was found in a study of blood T cell repertoires in COVID-19. Study in general: From T cells, B-cell-depleted T cells, or PBMCs came the material, which was cDNA or gDNA.

Sequencing was performed with immunoSEQ multiplex PCR; in TCRdb, only in-frame clones are kept and a portion is missing. The sample includes about 75,000 clones, 85% to 90% seen only once; the top ten take 2.5%. The CDR3 runs 14 residues. Germline CDR1 is KGHDR and CDR2 is SFDVKD. V was shortened by 3 bases and J by 4 bases, with 11 bases between the two germline ends. This receptor was obtained from a human donor in a cohort sampled during active COVID-19. The chain carries TRBV24-1 and TRBJ1-2; D is unclear. The sample taken for sequencing was peripheral blood. The CDR3 spells CATSDPARSYGYTF. In nucleotides, the CDR3 is TGTGCCACCAGTGATCCCGCTAGATCCTATGGCTACACCTTC.